This T cell receptor (beta chain) was sequenced during a study of brain T cells in children with intractable seizures. TCRdb's table, derived via immunoSEQ multiplex PCR, lists solely in-frame clones and lacks some. Here the sample spans 110,000 or so clones, around 94% being singletons. This CDR3 spans 13 amino acids. Germline V gives CDR1 MNHNY, CDR2 SVGAGI (reference sequence). Trimming removed 0 bases from V and 6 bases from J, with 7 bases in between. This clone was observed once. This rearrangement joins TRBV6-6 to TRBJ2-3; D gene uncertain. Specimen: peripheral blood, collected at surgery. The TCR sequence derives from a boy under two years old with hemimegalencephaly and intractable seizures. Here the CDR3 DNA reads TGTGCCAGCAGTTACTCCCTTAGGGATACGCAGTATTTT. It codes for CASSYSLRDTQYF.